A single sample gave rise to the 18 T cell receptor beta chains below, sequenced in a study of human T cells and chemical hapten exposure. Specified time point: pre-sensitization, week 0. Described treatment: therapeutic diphenylcyclopropenone sensitization with weekly scalp DPC. One entry per CDR3 protein results from TCRdb running MiXCR on the RACE reads. The sample has fewer than 140,000 distinct CDR3 sequences, around 10% seen once. This material consisted of whole blood, taken in connection with sensitization to the hapten diphenylcyclopropenone (DPC). These receptors all come from a woman aged 50 to 60 with alopecia areata. Some clones in this sample may be carry-over from other donors' samples.

V is TRBV3-1 and J is TRBJ2-1, with 9 bases identical to TRBD1. The CDR3 covers 13 residues. Trimming took 1 base from V and 13 from J; bases not matched to a gene: 5. Germline assignment: CDR1 LGHDT and CDR2 YNNKEL (reference sequence). CDR3 sequence reads: CASSQARTGEQFF. CDR3 nucleotides: TGTGCCAGCAGCCAAGCCCGGACAGGGGAACAGTTCTTC.

The rearrangement links TRBV4-3 to TRBJ1-6; possibly TRBD1 for D (6 bases). The V gene's germline CDR1 is LGHNA and CDR2 YSLEER. Trimming stripped 1 base from V and 9 bases from J, with 10 bases between. The CDR3 totals 14 residues. The CDR3 DNA is TGCGCCAGCAGCCAAGGTCAGGGGAGTTCACCCCTCCACTTT. Amino acids: CASSQGQGSSPLHF.

The sample holds many counts of this clonotype. The chain carries TRBV4-2 and TRBJ2-7; possibly TRBD2 for D (6 bases). Trimming shortened V by 4 bases and J by 6 bases, and 22 bases separated the two germline ends. This CDR3 contains 16 residues. Germline lookup yields CDR1 LGHNA and CDR2 YNFKEQ. Here the CDR3 reads CASSPIRDGDGGEQYF. The CDR3 coding sequence is TGTGCCAGCAGCCCCATCCGAGACGGAGACGGGGGCGAGCAGTACTTC.

This clonotype was picked up many times. This CDR3 reads CASSLRENTEAFF. Here the CDR3 DNA reads TGTGCCAGCAGCTTGAGAGAGAACACTGAAGCTTTCTTT. This chain connects TRBV12-3 or TRBV12-4 to TRBJ1-1, with D unresolved. CDR3 length: 13 amino acids. The V and J ends lost 6 bases and 1 base respectively, with 9 bases between them.

In its sample, this clonotype was seen many times. V usage is TRBV20-1 and J usage is TRBJ2-1; 7 bases align to TRBD1. Trimming at V came to 5 bases and at J to 2 bases, leaving 6 bases not matched to a gene. Germline V gives CDR1 DFQATT, CDR2 SNEGSKA (reference sequence). The CDR3 spans 14 residues. The CDR3 spells CSASPGTAYNEQFF. In DNA form, the CDR3 reads TGCAGTGCTTCACCCGGGACAGCCTACAATGAGCAGTTCTTC.

This clonotype was recorded at least ten times. The genes are TRBV5-5 and TRBJ2-6; D is possibly TRBD2 (5 bases). This CDR3 is built from 15 residues. Germline CDR1 is SGHKS and CDR2 is YYEKEE (reference sequence). With 0 bases removed from V and 2 bases from J, the gap between germline ends came to 6 bases. CDR3 coding DNA: TGTGCCAGCAGCTTGGACGGGGCTGGGGCCAACGTCCTGACTTTC. The encoded protein is CASSLDGAGANVLTF.

This clonotype was seen a handful of times. The chain combines TRBV20-1 with TRBJ2-1; 10 positions agree with TRBD1. Germline V CDR1 and CDR2: DFQATT, SNEGSKA (reference sequence). The trim removed 5 bases at V and 7 bases at J, leaving 5 bases unmatched. This CDR3 is built from 13 residues. The CDR3, as DNA: TGCAGTGCTGGCGGGACAGGGGTAAATGAGCAGTTCTTC. It is translated as CSAGGTGVNEQFF.

This clonotype was found many times. V is TRBV7-2 and J is TRBJ2-5, with D uncertain. V was trimmed by 2 bases and J by 5 bases, leaving 6 bases between them. CDR3 length: 12 residues. Looked up from germline, CDR1 is SGHTA and CDR2 is FQGNSA. In nucleotides, the CDR3 is TGTGCCAGCAGCTTAATGAGCGAGACCCAGTACTTC. Its translation is CASSLMSETQYF.

This clonotype was observed at least ten times. V is TRBV11-3 and J is TRBJ1-1; 7 bases map to TRBD1. V lost 0 bases and J lost 7; bases outside the gene matches: 8. Germline CDR1 SGHNT, CDR2 YENEEA. The CDR3 runs 15 residues. CDR3 region: CASSLDLHRGYEAFF. The CDR3 region has the DNA TGTGCCAGCAGCTTAGATTTGCACAGGGGTTATGAAGCTTTCTTT.

The chain employs TRBV4-2 and TRBJ2-7; no reliable D call. Germline-derived CDR1 and CDR2 are LGHNA and YNFKEQ. This CDR3 spans 15 amino acids. Trimming cost V 4 bases and J 1 base, with 14 bases left between them. The CDR3: CASSRLLDSSYEQYF. In nucleotides, the CDR3 is TGTGCCAGCAGCCGCCTATTAGATAGTTCCTACGAGCAGTACTTC.

The chain is built from TRBV28 and TRBJ2-1; D may be TRBD1 (6 bases). Germline V gene sequence: CDR1 MDHEN, CDR2 SYDVKM. CDR3 length: 13 residues. V lost 7 bases to trimming and J lost 8 bases, with 15 bases between them. CDR3 in amino acids: CASTPPGQYEQFF. CDR3 nucleotide sequence: TGTGCCAGCACCCCTCCGGGACAATATGAGCAGTTCTTC.

The CDR3 bases are TGTGCCAGCAGACTGACAACTAATGAAAAACTGTTTTTT. As protein: CASRLTTNEKLFF. The chain joins TRBV6-5 to TRBJ1-4; D is uncertain. The V and J ends lost 6 bases and 0 bases respectively, with 5 bases between them. Looked up from germline, CDR1 is MNHEY and CDR2 is SVGAGI. This CDR3 region has 13 residues.

This clonotype was picked up a small number of times. This chain connects TRBV5-5 to TRBJ2-2; 8 nucleotides align to TRBD1. Trimming cost V 5 bases and J 8 bases; bases outside gene matches: 8. The CDR3 spans 14 residues. CDR1 SGHKS and CDR2 YYEKEE come from the germline V gene (reference sequence). This CDR3 is CASRVWTGQGELFF. CDR3 DNA: TGTGCCAGCAGGGTCTGGACAGGGCAAGGGGAGCTGTTTTTT.

The rearrangement uses TRBV20-1 and TRBJ2-3, with 10 bases fitting TRBD2. V shed 5 bases and J 0 bases; nucleotides not matched to a gene: 8. This CDR3 has 16 residues. Per germline, CDR1 DFQATT and CDR2 SNEGSKA (reference sequence). The CDR3: CSAPRTSGASTDTQYF. The CDR3 nucleotides read TGCAGTGCTCCCCGGACTAGCGGAGCTAGCACAGATACGCAGTATTTT.

This clonotype was seen once. With a much larger clone just one base away, this may be a read error. The rearrangement links TRBV18 to TRBJ1-4; no clear D gene. This CDR3 comprises 11 residues. Germline V gene sequence: CDR1 KGHSH, CDR2 LQKENI. CDR3 in DNA: TGTGCCAGCACACCGGGCTTAGGGCTGTTTTTT. Its protein is CASTPGLGLFF. Full variable domain (missing parts from reference TRBV18 and TRBJ1-4): NAGVMQNPRHLVRRRGQEARLRCSPMKGHSHVYWYRQLPEEGLKFMVYLQKENIIDESGMPKERFSAEFPKEGPSILRIQQVVRGDSAAYFCASTPGLGLFFGSGTQLSVL.

The CDR3 nucleotides are TGTGCCAGCTCTCCGGACTCGAACACTGAAGCTTTCTTT. Translating it yields CASSPDSNTEAFF. The chain recombines TRBV18 with TRBJ1-1; D gene uncertain. Looked up from germline, CDR1 is KGHSH and CDR2 is LQKENI. V lost 6 bases to trimming and J lost 1 base, with 9 bases between them. This CDR3 contains 13 residues.

This clonotype occurred a few times. The chain has TRBV7-2 and TRBJ2-5; 11 bases are shared with TRBD2. Germline V CDR1 and CDR2: SGHTA, FQGNSA. Unmatched junction bases numbered 6, after V lost 1 base and J lost 2 bases. The CDR3 extends over 17 amino acids. The CDR3 nucleotides read TGTGCCAGCAGCTTAGGTTCCGGGACTAGCGGACAAGAGACCCAGTACTTC. Protein sequence: CASSLGSGTSGQETQYF.

This chain links TRBV2 with TRBJ1-3, with D unclear. This CDR3 region has 11 residues. Deletions cut 6 bases from V and 8 bases from J, with 8 bases between. Germline CDR1 and CDR2: SNHLY and FYNNEI. The CDR3 DNA reads TGTGCCAGCAGGCGATTAGACACCATATATTTT. Translating gives CASRRLDTIYF.